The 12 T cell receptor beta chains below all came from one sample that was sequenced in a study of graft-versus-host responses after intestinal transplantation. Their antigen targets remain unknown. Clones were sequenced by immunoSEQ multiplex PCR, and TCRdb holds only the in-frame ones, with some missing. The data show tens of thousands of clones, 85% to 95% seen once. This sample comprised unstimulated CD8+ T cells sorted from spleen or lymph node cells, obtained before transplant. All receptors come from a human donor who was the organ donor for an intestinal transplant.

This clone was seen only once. As DNA, the CDR3 is TGTGCCAGCAGCCTACACCGTAGCAATCAGCCCCAGCATTTT. It encodes CASSLHRSNQPQHF. The chain joins TRBV7-4 to TRBJ1-5; D ambiguous. The V gene lost 5 bases and the J gene lost 0 bases, with 8 bases spanning the gap. Germline V gene data show CDR1 as SGHVT and CDR2 as SQSDAQ. This CDR3 comprises 14 residues.

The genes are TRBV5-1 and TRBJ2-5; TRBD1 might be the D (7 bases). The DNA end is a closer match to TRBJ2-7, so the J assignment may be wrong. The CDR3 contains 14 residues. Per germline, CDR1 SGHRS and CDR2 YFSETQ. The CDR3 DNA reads TGCGCCAGCACCGGCCAGGGGGGCAACTACGAGCAGTACTTC. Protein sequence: CASTGQGGNYEQYF.

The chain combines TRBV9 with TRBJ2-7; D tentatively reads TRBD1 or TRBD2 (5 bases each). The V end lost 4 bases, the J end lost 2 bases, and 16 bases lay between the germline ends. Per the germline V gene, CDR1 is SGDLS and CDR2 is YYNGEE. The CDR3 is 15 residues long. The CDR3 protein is CASSIGPGAAYEQYF. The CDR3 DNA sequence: TGTGCCAGCAGCATAGGCCCCGGGGCCGCCTACGAGCAGTACTTC.

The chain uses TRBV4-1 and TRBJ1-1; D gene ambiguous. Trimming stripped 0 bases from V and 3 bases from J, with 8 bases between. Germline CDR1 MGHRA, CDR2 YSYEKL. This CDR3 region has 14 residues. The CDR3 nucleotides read TGCGCCAGCAGCCAAGAAGTGGGGTACACTGAAGCTTTCTTT. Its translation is CASSQEVGYTEAFF.

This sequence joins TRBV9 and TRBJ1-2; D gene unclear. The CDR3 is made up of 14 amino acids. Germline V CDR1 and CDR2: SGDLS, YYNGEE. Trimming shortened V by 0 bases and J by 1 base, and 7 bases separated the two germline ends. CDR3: CASSVADGNYGYTF. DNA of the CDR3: TGTGCCAGCAGCGTAGCGGACGGTAACTATGGCTACACCTTC.

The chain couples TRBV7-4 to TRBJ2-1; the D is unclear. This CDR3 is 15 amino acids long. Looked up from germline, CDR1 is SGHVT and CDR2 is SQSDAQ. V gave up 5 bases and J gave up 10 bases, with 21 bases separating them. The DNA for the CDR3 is TGTGCCAGCAGCCCCAGCACCCAAAGGCCGGCGGAGCAGTTCTTC. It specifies CASSPSTQRPAEQFF.

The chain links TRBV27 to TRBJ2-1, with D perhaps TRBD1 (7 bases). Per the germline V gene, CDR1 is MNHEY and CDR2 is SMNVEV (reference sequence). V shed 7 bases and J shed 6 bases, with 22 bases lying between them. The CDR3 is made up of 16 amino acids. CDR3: CASKGAGSGLSNEQFF. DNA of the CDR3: TGTGCCAGCAAGGGGGCAGGATCGGGACTTAGCAATGAGCAGTTCTTC.

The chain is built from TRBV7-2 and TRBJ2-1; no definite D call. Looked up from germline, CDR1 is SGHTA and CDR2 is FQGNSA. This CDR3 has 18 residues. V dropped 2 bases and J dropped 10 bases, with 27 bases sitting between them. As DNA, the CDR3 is TGTGCCAGCAGCTTATACGGAGATGTCTCCCCCAAGACCGGCGAGCAGTTCTTC. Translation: CASSLYGDVSPKTGEQFF.

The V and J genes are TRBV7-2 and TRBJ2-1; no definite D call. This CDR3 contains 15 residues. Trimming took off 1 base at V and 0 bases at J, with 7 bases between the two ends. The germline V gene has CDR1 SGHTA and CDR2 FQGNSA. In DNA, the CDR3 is TGTGCCAGCAGCTTAGACGTTTTCTCCTACAATGAGCAGTTCTTC. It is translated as CASSLDVFSYNEQFF.

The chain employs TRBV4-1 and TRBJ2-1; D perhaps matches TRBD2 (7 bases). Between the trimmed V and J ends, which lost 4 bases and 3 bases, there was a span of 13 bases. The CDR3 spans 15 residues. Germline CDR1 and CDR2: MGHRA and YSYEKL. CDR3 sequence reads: CASSRGGALYNEQFF. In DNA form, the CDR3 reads TGCGCCAGCAGCCGTGGGGGGGCCCTCTACAATGAGCAGTTCTTC.

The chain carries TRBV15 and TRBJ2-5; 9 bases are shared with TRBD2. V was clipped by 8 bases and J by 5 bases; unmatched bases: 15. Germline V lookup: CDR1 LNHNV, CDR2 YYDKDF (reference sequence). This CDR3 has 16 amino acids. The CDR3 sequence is CATGGGETIPPETQYF. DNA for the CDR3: TGTGCCACCGGCGGGGGGGAGACAATCCCCCCTGAGACCCAGTACTTC.

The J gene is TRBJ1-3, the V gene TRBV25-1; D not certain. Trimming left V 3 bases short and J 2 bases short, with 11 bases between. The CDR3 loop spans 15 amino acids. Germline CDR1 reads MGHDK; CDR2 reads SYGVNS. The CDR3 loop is CASSDPGFPGNTIYF. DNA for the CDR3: TGTGCCAGCAGTGATCCGGGATTCCCTGGAAACACCATATATTTT.